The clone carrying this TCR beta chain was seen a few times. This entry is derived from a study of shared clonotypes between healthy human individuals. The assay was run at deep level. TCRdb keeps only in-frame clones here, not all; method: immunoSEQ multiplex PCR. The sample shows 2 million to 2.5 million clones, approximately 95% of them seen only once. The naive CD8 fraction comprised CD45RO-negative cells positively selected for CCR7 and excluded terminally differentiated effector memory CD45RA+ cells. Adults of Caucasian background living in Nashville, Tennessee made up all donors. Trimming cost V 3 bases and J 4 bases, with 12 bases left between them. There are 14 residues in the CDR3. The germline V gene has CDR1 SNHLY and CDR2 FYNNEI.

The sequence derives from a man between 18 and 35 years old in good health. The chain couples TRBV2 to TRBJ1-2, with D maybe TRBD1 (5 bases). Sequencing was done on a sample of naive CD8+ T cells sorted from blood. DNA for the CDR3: TGTGCCAGCAGTGAGGAGGGGATGGGCTATGGCTACACCTTC. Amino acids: CASSEEGMGYGYTF.